The 31 T cell receptor beta chains below all came from one sample that was sequenced in a study of long-term antiretroviral therapy in people with HIV. This was the immunoSEQ v3.0 assay at survey level. Libraries were prepared by immunoSEQ multiplex PCR; TCRdb keeps only in-frame clonotypes and omits some of them. Of some 26,000 clones detected, around 87% appear once; the ten largest clones hold 4% to 5.5%. Sequenced here: unsorted PBMCs, sampled 2.7 years after starting antiretroviral therapy. Every receptor here comes from a man aged 40-49 years with HIV.

The J gene is TRBJ1-1, the V gene TRBV19; D uncertain. V was clipped by 2 bases and J by 1 base, with 8 bases between them. CDR1 and CDR2 (germline): LNHDA, SQIVND (reference sequence). The CDR3 is made up of 14 amino acids. The CDR3 region has the DNA TGTGCCAGTAGTATACTCACCACGAACACTGAAGCTTTCTTT. Translating it yields CASSILTTNTEAFF.

This chain joins TRBV29-1 and TRBJ2-7; 10 bases agree with TRBD2. The CDR3 extends over 12 amino acids. V lost 4 bases to trimming and J lost 5 bases; unmatched junction nucleotides: 2. Germline CDR1 SQVTM, CDR2 ANQGSEA. The CDR3 region is CSVVLAGNEQYF. The CDR3 DNA reads as TGCAGCGTTGTACTAGCGGGGAACGAGCAGTACTTC.

V usage is TRBV28 and J usage is TRBJ1-5, with D unclear. The length of the CDR3 is 13 residues. Trimming removed 3 bases at V and 3 bases at J, with 6 bases between. Germline V gene sequence: CDR1 MDHEN, CDR2 SYDVKM. Here the CDR3 DNA reads TGTGCCAGCAGTTTGTCCTCCAATCAGCCCCAGCATTTT. This translates into CASSLSSNQPQHF.

This clone was found a few times. The chain carries TRBV27 and TRBJ1-2; D may be TRBD1 (6 bases). The V end lost 8 bases, the J end lost 1 base, and 8 bases lay between the germline ends. The length of the CDR3 is 12 residues. CDR1 and CDR2 (germline): MNHEY, SMNVEV (reference sequence). The CDR3 DNA reads as TGTGCCAGCCGGGGGCTTAACTATGGCTACACCTTC. It is translated as CASRGLNYGYTF.

The chain carries TRBV28 and TRBJ1-1; no firm D call. This CDR3 comprises 16 residues. The V end lost 4 bases, the J end lost 0 bases, and 15 bases lay between the germline ends. From germline, CDR1 is MDHEN and CDR2 SYDVKM. CDR3 DNA sequence: TGTGCCAGCAGTTCCCGGGGAAAGGGAATGAACACTGAAGCTTTCTTT. This gives the protein CASSSRGKGMNTEAFF.

This clone has a single count. This rearrangement joins TRBV29-1 to TRBJ2-7; the D gene is possibly TRBD1 (6 bases). The CDR3 is 13 residues long. V was clipped by 2 bases and J by 4 bases, with 12 bases between them. Per germline, CDR1 SQVTM and CDR2 ANQGSEA. The CDR3 DNA reads TGCAGCGTTGAAAACGAACAGGGTTACGAGCAGTACTTC. Translating it yields CSVENEQGYEQYF.

This chain links TRBV29-1 with TRBJ1-4, with TRBD1 matching 8 bases. Trimming took 7 bases from V and 3 from J; bases not matched to a gene: 4. Looked up from germline, CDR1 is SQVTM and CDR2 is ANQGSEA. The CDR3 is 13 amino acids. The CDR3 sequence: CSASDRANEKLFF. The CDR3 DNA reads as TGCAGCGCGTCGGACAGGGCTAATGAAAAACTGTTTTTT. Based on the CDR3 plus reference TRBV29-1 and TRBJ1-4, the full variable domain is SAVISQKPSRDICQRGTSLTIQCQVDSQVTMMFWYRQQPGQSLTLIATANQGSEATYESGFVIDKFPISRPNLTFSTLTVSNMSPEDSSIYLCSASDRANEKLFFGSGTQLSVL.

This clone was observed once. The V gene is TRBV5-1, the J gene TRBJ2-6, with TRBD1 as a possible D gene (6 bases). This CDR3 has 14 amino acids. Trimming removed 7 bases from V and 0 bases from J, with 8 bases in between. From germline, CDR1 is SGHRS and CDR2 YFSETQ. CDR3 protein: CASLDSSGANVLTF. CDR3 nucleotide sequence: TGCGCCAGCCTGGACAGCTCTGGGGCCAACGTCCTGACTTTC.

The V call is TRBV27, the J call TRBJ1-4, with D hard to call. CDR3 length equals 15 residues. CDR1 is MNHEY and CDR2 is SMNVEV in the germline V gene (reference sequence). The V gene lost 3 bases and the J gene lost 4 bases, with 12 bases spanning the gap. CDR3 nucleotide sequence: TGTGCCAGCAGTTTCCGGGGAGGTCATAATGAAAAACTGTTTTTT. Its translation: CASSFRGGHNEKLFF.

This rearrangement joins TRBV28 to TRBJ1-5; no definite D call. The V gene lost 6 bases and the J gene lost 0 bases, with 6 bases spanning the gap. The CDR3 is 13 residues long. Germline V CDR1 and CDR2: MDHEN, SYDVKM. CDR3 protein: CASSFYSNQPQHF. The CDR3 bases are TGTGCCAGCAGCTTTTATAGCAATCAGCCCCAGCATTTT.

The count of this clone is one. This chain uses TRBV2 with TRBJ1-2, with TRBD1 as a possible D gene (5 bases). Germline CDR1 and CDR2: SNHLY and FYNNEI. The V end was cut by 1 base, the J end by 4 bases, with 19 bases between. The CDR3 has 17 amino acids. The CDR3 bases are TGTGCCAGCAGTGAAGTTGGGGCAGGAAGCCTATCCTATGGCTACACCTTC. Translation: CASSEVGAGSLSYGYTF. Filled out from reference TRBV2 and TRBJ1-2, the complete variable domain reads EPEVTQTPSHQVTQMGQEVILRCVPISNHLYFYWYRQILGQKVEFLVSFYNNEISEKSEIFDDQFSVERPDGSNFTLKIRSTKLEDSAMYFCASSEVGAGSLSYGYTFGSGTRLTVV.

The chain is built from TRBV27 and TRBJ2-7; unclear D gene. The ends were cut back, 4 bases at V and 9 bases at J, with 16 bases in the middle. Germline V gives CDR1 MNHEY, CDR2 SMNVEV (reference sequence). The CDR3 has 13 residues. This CDR3 reads CASSSSAGLRQYF. CDR3 in DNA: TGTGCCAGCAGTTCGTCGGCTGGGTTAAGGCAGTACTTC.

This clone was observed a few times. This chain connects TRBV19 to TRBJ1-5; 7 positions match TRBD1. V shed 3 bases and J 6 bases; nucleotides not matched to a gene: 11. Looked up from germline, CDR1 is LNHDA and CDR2 is SQIVND (reference sequence). The length of the CDR3 is 16 residues. DNA for the CDR3: TGTGCCAGTAGTATCCACACCAACAGGGGAACTCAGCCCCAGCATTTT. This translates into CASSIHTNRGTQPQHF.

The chain recombines TRBV5-6 with TRBJ2-7, with a tentative D call TRBD2 (6 bases). This CDR3 has 14 amino acids. Germline-derived CDR1 and CDR2 are SGHDT and YYEEEE. Trimming stripped 4 bases from V and 2 bases from J, with 13 bases between. The CDR3 here is CASSGAGLAYEQYF. CDR3 DNA sequence: TGTGCCAGCAGCGGAGCGGGCCTCGCCTACGAGCAGTACTTC.

This chain uses TRBV19 with TRBJ1-1; maybe TRBD1 (5 bases). V lost 3 bases, J lost 5 bases, and 13 bases lay in between. In germline, CDR1 is LNHDA, CDR2 SQIVND (reference sequence). The CDR3 is 14 amino acids. As DNA, the CDR3 is TGTGCCAGTAGTATTGGTGCAGGGAGGACTGAAGCTTTCTTT. This sequence encodes CASSIGAGRTEAFF.

The rearrangement joins TRBV5-4 to TRBJ1-6; D might be TRBD1 (6 bases). Germline-derived CDR1 and CDR2 are SGHNT and YYREEE (reference sequence). Trimming removed 4 bases at V and 6 bases at J, with 11 bases between. The CDR3 runs to 14 residues. The CDR3 DNA reads TGTGCCAGCAGCCTACAGGGATTTAATTCACCCCTCCACTTT. Amino acids: CASSLQGFNSPLHF.

This chain connects TRBV10-1 to TRBJ2-2, with D possibly matching TRBD2 (7 bases). V was trimmed by 11 bases and J by 2 bases, leaving 21 bases between them. The CDR3 runs 16 residues. CDR1 WNHNN and CDR2 SYGVQD come from the germline V gene (reference sequence). CDR3 nucleotides: TGCGCCGGGGGGGCCCGAGACTCAATTAACACCGGGGAGCTGTTTTTT. Translating gives CAGGARDSINTGELFF.

The rearrangement uses TRBV30 and TRBJ2-5; D is unresolved. Between the trimmed V and J ends, which lost 3 bases and 2 bases, there was a span of 13 bases. This CDR3 has 14 amino acids. Germline loops: CDR1 GTSNPN, CDR2 SVGIG (reference sequence). The CDR3 is CAWSPPGLQETQYF. CDR3 DNA sequence: TGTGCCTGGAGCCCGCCAGGCCTACAAGAGACCCAGTACTTC.

The chain couples TRBV5-6 to TRBJ2-1; TRBD1 is a possible D gene (5 bases). V gave up 0 bases and J gave up 15 bases, with 16 bases separating them. CDR1 and CDR2 (germline): SGHDT, YYEEEE. This CDR3 has 13 amino acids. The CDR3 region has the DNA TGTGCCAGCAGCTTGGTGGTGCAGGGAAAGATGTTCTTC. It codes for CASSLVVQGKMFF.

The chain combines TRBV19 with TRBJ2-7; a weak D match, TRBD1 (5 bases). The CDR3 length is 14 residues. Germline loops: CDR1 LNHDA, CDR2 SQIVND (reference sequence). V was trimmed by 10 bases and J by 4 bases, leaving 20 bases between them. The CDR3 sequence: CATGSDSFGYEQYF. The CDR3 DNA sequence: TGTGCCACAGGGTCCGACAGTTTTGGGTACGAGCAGTACTTC.

This chain connects TRBV7-2 to TRBJ2-5; 13 nucleotides agree with TRBD2. The CDR3 is made up of 18 amino acids. Germline CDR1 SGHTA, CDR2 FQGNSA. The trim removed 2 bases at V and 4 bases at J, leaving 10 bases unmatched. CDR3 nucleotide sequence: TGTGCCAGCAGCTTAATAGCGCTACTAGCGGGGGGGCGAGAGACCCAGTACTTC. Translation: CASSLIALLAGGRETQYF.

V gene TRBV7-8 combines with J gene TRBJ1-2; D is ambiguous. Deletions cut 3 bases from V and 4 bases from J, with 15 bases between. The CDR3 spans 15 residues. Per the germline V gene, CDR1 is SGHVS and CDR2 is FQNEAQ. CDR3 region: CASSFRDSFSYGYTF. The DNA for the CDR3 is TGTGCCAGCAGCTTCCGGGATTCGTTTTCCTATGGCTACACCTTC.

This chain joins TRBV5-1 and TRBJ2-7, with D possibly TRBD2 on 7 matching bases. V lost 2 bases, J lost 2 bases, and 11 bases lay in between. CDR1 is SGHRS, CDR2 YFSETQ, per germline. This CDR3 has 14 amino acids. DNA for the CDR3: TGCGCCAGCAGCTTTGGCGGGGGCACCTACGAGCAGTACTTC. This encodes CASSFGGGTYEQYF.

The chain employs TRBV5-4 and TRBJ2-3; D gene uncertain. Germline V gene lookup returns CDR1 SGHNT and CDR2 YYREEE (reference sequence). This CDR3 comprises 14 residues. The V end was cut by 1 base, the J end by 4 bases, with 10 bases between. CDR3 amino acids: CASSLNQLPDTQYF. The DNA for the CDR3 is TGTGCCAGCAGCTTGAATCAGCTTCCAGATACGCAGTATTTT.

J is TRBJ1-4 and V is TRBV2; 9 bases line up with TRBD1. CDR1 and CDR2 (germline): SNHLY, FYNNEI. J was trimmed by 5 bases and V by 6 bases; bases with no gene match: 4. The CDR3 totals 14 residues. CDR3 protein: CASRTGTGNEKLFF. Here the CDR3 DNA reads TGTGCCAGCAGGACCGGGACAGGGAATGAAAAACTGTTTTTT.

This chain links TRBV6-5 with TRBJ2-2, with 7 bases that match TRBD1. CDR1 is MNHEY, CDR2 SVGAGI, per germline. The CDR3 consists of 14 residues. Unmatched junction bases numbered 5, after V lost 4 bases and J lost 6 bases. The DNA of the CDR3 is TGTGCCAGCAGTTTGAGGGGGCTCGCCGGGGAGCTGTTTTTT. Its protein product is CASSLRGLAGELFF.

J is TRBJ1-1 and V is TRBV28; tentative D call: TRBD1 (5 bases). The germline gives CDR1 MDHEN, CDR2 SYDVKM. V shed 3 bases and J shed 6 bases, with 17 bases lying between them. CDR3 size: 15 residues. CDR3 in DNA: TGTGCCAGCAGTTTTCAGCCGGGGGGAGGGGCTGAAGCTTTCTTT. The encoded protein is CASSFQPGGGAEAFF. Together with reference TRBV28 and TRBJ1-1, the CDR3 gives the full variable domain: DVKVTQSSRYLVKRTGEKVFLECVQDMDHENMFWYRQDPGLGLRLIYFSYDVKMKEKGDIPEGYSVSREKKERFSLILESASTNQTSMYLCASSFQPGGGAEAFFGQGTRLTVV.

This clone counts as medium-sized. V and J are TRBV7-2 and TRBJ2-7; D may be TRBD2 (5 bases). The CDR3 is 14 residues long. Deletions cut 2 bases from V and 5 bases from J, with 13 bases between. The germline gives CDR1 SGHTA, CDR2 FQGNSA. CDR3 residues: CASSLIPGTNEQYF. The CDR3 nucleotides read TGTGCCAGCAGCTTAATCCCGGGAACCAACGAGCAGTACTTC.

The V and J genes are TRBV5-6 and TRBJ2-7, with no clear D. The CDR3 spans 17 residues. Germline V gives CDR1 SGHDT, CDR2 YYEEEE. V lost 0 bases and J 9 bases, leaving 25 bases between the germline ends. The DNA for the CDR3 is TGTGCCAGCAGCTTGGCCTGGTCGGGTCAGACCCCCCAGACGCAGTACTTC. This translates into CASSLAWSGQTPQTQYF.

This clone appeared a few times. V gene TRBV10-1 combines with J gene TRBJ1-1; D gene ambiguous. This CDR3 region has 14 residues. The germline gives CDR1 WNHNN, CDR2 SYGVQD (reference sequence). V dropped 8 bases and J dropped 0 bases, with 13 bases sitting between them. The CDR3 loop reads CASSKQQVNTEAFF. The CDR3 nucleotides are TGCGCCAGCTCTAAACAACAAGTGAACACTGAAGCTTTCTTT.

The V gene is TRBV6-6, the J gene TRBJ2-7; 7 nucleotides agree with TRBD2. With 4 bases clipped from V and 4 bases from J, the junction kept 10 bases outside the gene matches. The germline V gene has CDR1 MNHNY and CDR2 SVGAGI (reference sequence). The CDR3 length is 15 residues. The CDR3 here is CASSSGTTRRYEQYF. CDR3 DNA: TGTGCCAGCAGTTCAGGGACTACGAGGCGATACGAGCAGTACTTC.